The next 27 T cell receptor beta chains were all read from a single sample in a study of blood T cell repertoires in COVID-19 (TCRdb year 2020). Library preparation was by the immunoSEQ multiplex PCR assay. Held by TCRdb, this immuneACCESS table contains in-frame sequences only and omits some clones. Under half of the omission traces to an unresolved V gene where checked; the cause of the rest is unknown. Here the sample has roughly 200,000 clones; 70% to 90% occur a single time. Together, the top ten hold 15% to 20% of the sample. The sample was peripheral blood. The receptors derive from a middle-aged man with COVID-19, enrolled during active disease.

The CDR3 DNA reads TGTGCCAGCTCACCTACTAGCGGGAGCTCTGTAGAGACCCAGTACTTC. Translated: CASSPTSGSSVETQYF. The rearrangement links TRBV18 to TRBJ2-5, with 11 bases aligning to TRBD2. The CDR3 consists of 16 residues. Per the germline V gene, CDR1 is KGHSH and CDR2 is LQKENI. V was pared by 3 bases and J by 4 bases, with 7 bases of the junction left unmatched.

The rearrangement uses TRBV24-1 and TRBJ2-1; 9 bases are shared with TRBD2. The CDR3 consists of 16 residues. The germline V gene encodes CDR1 KGHDR and CDR2 SFDVKD. V was clipped by 4 bases and J by 7 bases; unmatched bases: 10. CDR3 residues: CATSDPGLAGMNEQFF. The CDR3, as DNA: TGTGCCACCAGTGACCCAGGGCTAGCGGGGATGAATGAGCAGTTCTTC.

V gene TRBV2 combines with J gene TRBJ2-2; 9 bases are shared with TRBD2. Unmatched junction bases numbered 7, after V lost 5 bases and J lost 3 bases. This CDR3 contains 16 residues. Germline V gene data show CDR1 as SNHLY and CDR2 as FYNNEI. The CDR3: CASSPVGGGDTGELFF. CDR3 nucleotides: TGTGCCAGCAGTCCCGTAGGCGGGGGGGACACCGGGGAGCTGTTTTTT.

The chain uses TRBV30 and TRBJ2-2; D gene unclear. Trimming shortened V by 1 base and J by 6 bases, and 21 bases separated the two germline ends. Germline values: CDR1 GTSNPN, CDR2 SVGIG (reference sequence). CDR3 length: 17 amino acids. Here the CDR3 reads CAWSGAILPKFAGELFF. The CDR3 DNA reads as TGTGCCTGGAGTGGGGCGATACTCCCCAAGTTCGCCGGGGAGCTGTTTTTT.

This chain joins TRBV28 and TRBJ1-1, with 10 bases matching TRBD1. Germline-derived CDR1 and CDR2 are MDHEN and SYDVKM. The V gene end was trimmed by 1 base and the J gene end by 3 bases; junction bases not matched to a gene: 2. This CDR3 contains 15 residues. The CDR3 reads CASSLFGTGDTEAFF. CDR3 bases: TGTGCCAGCAGTTTATTCGGGACAGGGGACACTGAAGCTTTCTTT.

This chain joins TRBV7-2 and TRBJ1-5, with TRBD1 identical over 8 bases. V was pared by 1 base and J by 5 bases, with 4 bases of the junction left unmatched. The germline V gene has CDR1 SGHTA and CDR2 FQGNSA. The CDR3 contains 15 residues. CDR3 coding DNA: TGTGCCAGCAGCTTAGTGGGGACAGGATATCAGCCCCAGCATTTT. It is translated as CASSLVGTGYQPQHF. Combining the CDR3 with reference TRBV7-2 and TRBJ1-5 gives the whole variable domain GAGVSQSPSNKVTEKGKDVELRCDPISGHTALYWYRQSLGQGLEFLIYFQGNSAPDKSGLPSDRFSAERTGGSVSTLTIQRTQQEDSAVYLCASSLVGTGYQPQHFGDGTRLSIL.

The chain has TRBV14 and TRBJ1-1, with D unresolved. With 4 bases removed from V and 1 base from J, the gap between germline ends came to 10 bases. Germline values: CDR1 SGHDN, CDR2 FVKESK. The CDR3 is 14 amino acids. Written as DNA, the CDR3 is TGTGCCAGCAGCCTGCTAACAGCGAACACTGAAGCTTTCTTT. It specifies CASSLLTANTEAFF.

The chain recombines TRBV19 with TRBJ1-2, with 8 bases identical to TRBD1. Germline CDR1 is LNHDA and CDR2 is SQIVND (reference sequence). Unmatched junction bases numbered 18, after V lost 4 bases and J lost 8 bases. The CDR3 extends over 17 amino acids. CDR3 nucleotide sequence: TGTGCCAGTAGTAGGACCTTCTCCCGGGACAGGTCCCAGGGCTACACCTTC. Encoded protein: CASSRTFSRDRSQGYTF.

This rearrangement joins TRBV5-1 to TRBJ2-1; 11 bases are shared with TRBD2. This CDR3 comprises 16 residues. The germline V gene encodes CDR1 SGHRS and CDR2 YFSETQ. Unmatched junction bases numbered 7, after V lost 2 bases and J lost 6 bases. The CDR3 DNA sequence: TGCGCCAGCAGCTTACTAGCGGGAGTAGTAAGCAATGAGCAGTTCTTC. It translates to CASSLLAGVVSNEQFF.

The chain joins TRBV24-1 to TRBJ2-3; 10 nucleotides match TRBD2. Germline V gene sequence: CDR1 KGHDR, CDR2 SFDVKD. The CDR3 has 16 residues. V was pared by 3 bases and J by 1 base, with 3 bases of the junction left unmatched. In DNA, the CDR3 is TGTGCCACCAGTGATACCGGGACTAGCGGCACAGATACGCAGTATTTT. This sequence encodes CATSDTGTSGTDTQYF.

The chain is built from TRBV28 and TRBJ1-1, with 10 bases lining up with TRBD1. Germline V gives CDR1 MDHEN, CDR2 SYDVKM. The CDR3 loop spans 14 amino acids. The V segment lost 4 bases and the J segment 4 bases; nucleotides outside the gene matches: 3. The CDR3 sequence is CASSWGQGSTEAFF. CDR3 DNA sequence: TGTGCCAGCAGTTGGGGACAGGGGAGCACTGAAGCTTTCTTT.

The chain employs TRBV15 and TRBJ2-7, with 7 positions matching TRBD1. The J segment lost 3 bases and the V segment lost 1 base, leaving 9 bases of the junction unmatched. The CDR3 spans 16 residues. Germline loops: CDR1 LNHNV, CDR2 YYDKDF (reference sequence). CDR3 coding DNA: TGTGCCACCAGCAGAGTTTCGACAGGGATGTTCTACGAGCAGTACTTC. Translating gives CATSRVSTGMFYEQYF.

V gene TRBV10-3 combines with J gene TRBJ1-5; D unclear. This CDR3 comprises 15 residues. Trimming took off 0 bases at V and 4 bases at J, with 10 bases between the two ends. Germline V CDR1 and CDR2: ENHRY, SYGVKD. CDR3: CAISESTARNQPQHF. CDR3 sequence (DNA): TGTGCCATCAGTGAGTCTACAGCCAGAAATCAGCCCCAGCATTTT.

The CDR3 protein is CASSLVGGGPYEQYF. The CDR3 nucleotides read TGCGCCAGCAGCTTGGTAGGGGGAGGGCCCTACGAGCAGTACTTC. The rearrangement joins TRBV5-1 to TRBJ2-7; a possible D gene is TRBD2 (7 bases). The V end was cut by 0 bases, the J end by 2 bases, with 12 bases between. Looked up from germline, CDR1 is SGHRS and CDR2 is YFSETQ. This CDR3 has 15 amino acids.

This chain connects TRBV18 to TRBJ2-3; TRBD1 matches at 8 bases. The CDR3 is 16 amino acids. The trim removed 4 bases at V and 1 base at J, leaving 7 bases unmatched. CDR1 is KGHSH, CDR2 LQKENI, per germline. DNA for the CDR3: TGTGCCAGCTCACAAATGACAGGGGCCCGCACAGATACGCAGTATTTT. This translates into CASSQMTGARTDTQYF.

This clone occurred once. V is TRBV27 and J is TRBJ1-1, with 9 bases that match TRBD1. The trim removed 2 bases at V and 4 bases at J, leaving 8 bases unmatched. CDR3 length equals 16 residues. Per germline, CDR1 MNHEY and CDR2 SMNVEV (reference sequence). CDR3 nucleotide sequence: TGTGCCAGCAGTTTAAATGGACAGGGGAGTCGCACTGAAGCTTTCTTT. As protein: CASSLNGQGSRTEAFF.

The CDR3 protein is CASHPGGSGANVLTF. The CDR3 nucleotides are TGTGCCAGTCACCCGGGGGGCTCTGGGGCCAACGTCCTGACTTTC. The rearrangement links TRBV25-1 to TRBJ2-6; 7 bases are a match to TRBD2. Trimming cost V 9 bases and J 0 bases; bases outside gene matches: 5. Per germline, CDR1 MGHDK and CDR2 SYGVNS. The CDR3 is 15 residues long.

The rearrangement uses TRBV19 and TRBJ2-7; D may be TRBD1 (6 bases). Germline CDR1 reads LNHDA; CDR2 reads SQIVND (reference sequence). The V gene lost 7 bases and the J gene lost 3 bases, with 16 bases spanning the gap. The CDR3 contains 14 residues. CDR3: CASTLTQGSYEQYF. The DNA for the CDR3 is TGTGCCAGTACCCTTACACAGGGTAGCTACGAGCAGTACTTC.

The V gene is TRBV6-2 or TRBV6-3, the J gene TRBJ1-5; D might be TRBD1 (5 bases). Trimming shortened V by 2 bases and J by 4 bases, and 15 bases separated the two germline ends. This CDR3 region has 16 residues. CDR1 is MNHEY and CDR2 is SVGEGT in the germline V gene. The CDR3 DNA reads TGTGCCAGCAGTTACGCCCAGGGTTGGGGAAATCAGCCCCAGCATTTT. Translating gives CASSYAQGWGNQPQHF.

The V gene is TRBV7-2, the J gene TRBJ2-6; 8 nucleotides align to TRBD1. V lost 5 bases and J lost 0; bases outside the gene matches: 3. The CDR3 consists of 16 residues. Germline V gene lookup returns CDR1 SGHTA and CDR2 FQGNSA. The CDR3 region has the DNA TGTGCCAGCAGCGCAACAGGGGGCTCTGGGGCCAACGTCCTGACTTTC. Amino acids: CASSATGGSGANVLTF.

The chain uses TRBV25-1 and TRBJ2-3; D perhaps matches TRBD2 (7 bases). Germline V gene lookup returns CDR1 MGHDK and CDR2 SYGVNS. This CDR3 is built from 16 residues. Trimming removed 0 bases from V and 2 bases from J, with 12 bases in between. CDR3 loop: CASSEYIGGPTDTQYF. The CDR3 DNA sequence: TGTGCCAGCAGTGAATATATCGGGGGGCCCACAGATACGCAGTATTTT.

This rearrangement joins TRBV12-3 or TRBV12-4 to TRBJ1-5, with D possibly TRBD1 on 5 matching bases. The V gene lost 3 bases and the J gene lost 7 bases, with 10 bases spanning the gap. This CDR3 contains 13 residues. CDR3 DNA sequence: TGTGCCAGCAGTTTCAGGGTTCCCCAGCCCCAGCATTTT. Amino acids: CASSFRVPQPQHF.

The genes are TRBV18 and TRBJ1-5; D remains ambiguous. The CDR3 runs to 13 residues. Trimming left V 1 base short and J 11 bases short, with 12 bases between. Germline CDR1 KGHSH, CDR2 LQKENI. The CDR3 bases are TGTGCCAGCTCACCACTGGGCTTGGTATCCCAGCATTTT. As protein: CASSPLGLVSQHF. Variable domain in full (rest from reference TRBV18 and TRBJ1-5): NAGVMQNPRHLVRRRGQEARLRCSPMKGHSHVYWYRQLPEEGLKFMVYLQKENIIDESGMPKERFSAEFPKEGPSILRIQQVVRGDSAAYFCASSPLGLVSQHFGDGTRLSIL.

In DNA form, the CDR3 reads TGTGCCAGCAGTAGTGGGATAACCGGGACAGACTACGAGCAGTACTTC. Translated, it gives CASSSGITGTDYEQYF. The chain employs TRBV6-6 and TRBJ2-7; 7 bases align to TRBD1. Germline CDR1 MNHNY, CDR2 SVGAGI (reference sequence). The CDR3 covers 16 residues. V lost 5 bases, J lost 3 bases, and 13 bases stayed unmatched.

This rearrangement joins TRBV19 to TRBJ1-5; TRBD1 matches 9 bases. J gave up 4 bases and V 4 bases, and 14 bases lay outside the gene matches. The CDR3 has 18 amino acids. The germline V gene has CDR1 LNHDA and CDR2 SQIVND (reference sequence). The CDR3 region is CASSRPGTGPAGNQPQHF. The CDR3 DNA sequence: TGTGCCAGTAGTAGACCCGGGACAGGGCCTGCCGGGAATCAGCCCCAGCATTTT.

The gene calls are TRBV6-6 and TRBJ1-3; D perhaps matches TRBD1 (5 bases). Germline V gene data show CDR1 as MNHNY and CDR2 as SVGAGI (reference sequence). Trimming shortened V by 6 bases and J by 1 base, and 7 bases separated the two germline ends. CDR3 length equals 13 residues. CDR3 region: CASRGGSGNTIYF. In DNA, the CDR3 is TGTGCCAGCAGGGGGGGGTCTGGAAACACCATATATTTT.

V and J are TRBV7-9 and TRBJ2-5; D is unclear. Germline assignment: CDR1 SEHNR and CDR2 FQNEAQ (reference sequence). Trimming took off 8 bases at V and 7 bases at J, with 14 bases between the two ends. This CDR3 comprises 12 residues. The CDR3 region has the DNA TGTGCCAGCGGCGACTGGAGTTGGACCCAGTACTTC. Its translation is CASGDWSWTQYF.